The clone carrying this T cell receptor (beta chain) was observed at least ten times. Its cognate antigen is unknown. The data belong to a study of CD8 T cells in ankylosing spondylitis. General study results and limits: In peripheral blood, disease-linked CD8+ clones occurred at relatively low frequencies. A TCR beta motif of 8 or 9 highly homologous variants appeared characteristic of ankylosing spondylitis blood. Before this, some motif variants had been reported in reactive arthritis synovial fluid and blood.

5'-RACE, quantitative and with molecular barcodes, yielded the TCR beta libraries. From the 5' RACE reads, TCRdb called clonotypes with MiXCR, one entry per CDR3 protein. The sample lists approximately 150,000 distinct CDR3 sequences; about 15% were seen once. The germline V gene has CDR1 SGHRS and CDR2 YFSETQ. This CDR3 has 16 amino acids. The junction had 8 bases not matched to a gene; V was cut back by 3 bases and J by 4 bases. The rearrangement uses TRBV5-1 and TRBJ2-7; 12 bases are shared with TRBD1. Sequenced material: blood, either unsorted or a sorted T cell fraction (not recorded which). The sequence was obtained from a male donor with ankylosing spondylitis. CDR3 residues: CASSSTGTGGAYEQYF. Here the CDR3 DNA reads TGCGCCAGCAGCTCAACCGGGACAGGGGGCGCGTACGAGCAGTACTTC.